The 27 T cell receptor beta chains in this list originate from one sample, sequenced in a study of monozygotic twins with inflammatory bowel disease. TCRdb reprocessed the 5' RACE reads, with one entry per CDR3 protein and no DNA. This repertoire includes hundreds of thousands of distinct CDR3 sequences. The material sequenced was blood. These receptors were obtained from a human donor with ulcerative colitis or Crohn's disease, or a healthy co-twin of an affected twin (not recorded which).

The chain joins TRBV28 to TRBJ2-7; TCRdb names TRBD1, which stays unverified in the absence of DNA. CDR3 size: 11 residues. Looked up from germline, CDR1 is MDHEN and CDR2 is SYDVKM. CDR3: CASGPPYEQYF.

The chain couples TRBV10-3 to TRBJ2-7; TCRdb's D call, TRBD2, is unchecked because there is no DNA. Germline CDR1 and CDR2: ENHRY and SYGVKD. The CDR3 contains 11 residues. CDR3 in amino acids: CATAEDYEQYF.

The chain recombines TRBV20-1 with TRBJ1-2; the D gene TCRdb calls, TRBD1, cannot be checked with no DNA. Germline CDR1 DFQATT, CDR2 SNEGSKA (reference sequence). This CDR3 is 13 amino acids long. The CDR3 sequence: CSASTGTAYGYTF.

The genes are TRBV20-1 and TRBJ2-3; TCRdb lists TRBD1, though no DNA is available to test this call. Germline CDR1 is DFQATT and CDR2 is SNEGSKA (reference sequence). The CDR3 has 11 amino acids. CDR3 sequence reads: CSAPSGQKTYF.

CDR3 in amino acids: CASSYHRSGNTGELFF. This sequence joins TRBV6-5 and TRBJ2-2. CDR1 MNHEY and CDR2 SVGAGI come from the germline V gene. This CDR3 comprises 16 residues.

This CDR3 is CASSKAGYPYEQYF. The chain uses TRBV7-9 and TRBJ2-7. From germline, CDR1 is SEHNR and CDR2 FQNEAQ (reference sequence). This CDR3 comprises 14 residues.

The chain joins TRBV15 to TRBJ2-1; absent DNA, TCRdb's TRBD1 call cannot be checked. Looked up from germline, CDR1 is LNHNV and CDR2 is YYDKDF (reference sequence). The CDR3 covers 15 residues. CDR3 region: CATSIEGLSYNEQFF.

V and J are TRBV14 and TRBJ1-1. The germline V gene encodes CDR1 SGHDN and CDR2 FVKESK. CDR3 length equals 14 residues. The CDR3: CASSRMGLDTEAFF.

This chain uses TRBV6-6 with TRBJ1-5. Germline CDR1 reads MNHNY; CDR2 reads SVGAGI (reference sequence). The length of the CDR3 is 13 residues. The CDR3 reads CASSPGLGLSQHF.

The J gene is TRBJ2-7, the V gene TRBV5-1; the D call of TRBD1 rests on TCRdb alone, since no DNA is present to check it. CDR3 length equals 15 residues. Germline V gene lookup returns CDR1 SGHRS and CDR2 YFSETQ. This chain's CDR3 is CASSKTTGDSYEQYF.

J is TRBJ2-7 and V is TRBV10-3. The CDR3 totals 13 residues. Germline V gene sequence: CDR1 ENHRY, CDR2 SYGVKD. CDR3 region: CAISDPTESERYF.

The gene calls are TRBV10-2 and TRBJ2-1; with no DNA, the TCRdb D assignment of TRBD2 cannot be verified. There are 14 residues in the CDR3. Per the germline V gene, CDR1 is WSHSY and CDR2 is SAAADI. This CDR3 reads CASSRLAGYNEQFF.

The J gene is TRBJ2-1, the V gene TRBV6-2 or TRBV6-3; no DNA is available, so the TRBD1 call from TCRdb remains unchecked. CDR1 and CDR2 from the germline V gene are MNHEY and SVGEGT. The CDR3 is 15 residues long. The CDR3 protein is CASTRVAGPHNEQFF.

The rearrangement links TRBV7-6 to TRBJ2-5; TCRdb's assignment of TRBD1 cannot be checked, as there is no DNA. Looked up from germline, CDR1 is SGHVS and CDR2 is FNYEAQ. This CDR3 region has 13 residues. This CDR3 reads CASSSHRQAAQYF.

The rearrangement joins TRBV19 to TRBJ2-1; TCRdb outputs TRBD1, but without DNA this stays unchecked. The germline V gene encodes CDR1 LNHDA and CDR2 SQIVND (reference sequence). CDR3 length: 16 residues. CDR3 protein: CASSLYGGRGYNEQFF. Using reference TRBV19 and TRBJ2-1 for the parts outside the CDR3, the full variable domain is DGGITQSPKYLFRKEGQNVTLSCEQNLNHDAMYWYRQDPGQGLRLIYYSQIVNDFQKGDIAEGYSVSREKKESFPLTVTSAQKNPTAFYLCASSLYGGRGYNEQFFGPGTRLTVL.

This chain links TRBV5-5 with TRBJ1-4; TCRdb outputs TRBD1, but without DNA this stays unchecked. CDR3 size: 15 residues. Germline CDR1 is SGHKS and CDR2 is YYEKEE (reference sequence). The chain's CDR3 is CASSLVPGQGEKLFF.

The chain employs TRBV28 and TRBJ2-7. The CDR3 sequence is 12 residues long. Germline assignment: CDR1 MDHEN and CDR2 SYDVKM. CDR3 protein: CASSLIQTEQYF.

The chain combines TRBV6-2 or TRBV6-3 with TRBJ2-2; TCRdb returns TRBD2, unconfirmable since there is no DNA. Germline CDR1 reads MNHEY; CDR2 reads SVGEGT. The CDR3 is 15 amino acids. This CDR3 is CASSYGSGRTGELFF.

V gene TRBV5-1 combines with J gene TRBJ1-2. Per germline, CDR1 SGHRS and CDR2 YFSETQ. The CDR3 runs to 15 residues. Here the CDR3 reads CASSLPPGPQYGYTF.

This chain uses TRBV3-1 with TRBJ2-2; TCRdb lists TRBD1, though no DNA is available to test this call. Germline V gene data show CDR1 as LGHDT and CDR2 as YNNKEL (reference sequence). The CDR3 totals 15 residues. CDR3: CASSLPGKNTGELFF.

The CDR3 here is CASSSGTAALSYGYTF. The rearrangement joins TRBV6-5 to TRBJ1-2. Germline CDR1 and CDR2: MNHEY and SVGAGI. The CDR3 runs 16 residues.

The chain combines TRBV7-2 with TRBJ2-1; TCRdb's D gene call, TRBD1, goes unchecked for lack of DNA. The germline V gene has CDR1 SGHTA and CDR2 FQGNSA. The CDR3 has 12 amino acids. The CDR3 loop reads CASSLSGPKQFF.

V is TRBV11-1 and J is TRBJ1-2. This CDR3 comprises 12 residues. The V gene's germline CDR1 is SGHAT and CDR2 FQDESV (reference sequence). The CDR3 is CASSLESNGYTF.

The chain uses TRBV11-3 and TRBJ2-6; TCRdb's D gene call, TRBD1, goes unchecked for lack of DNA. CDR1 SGHNT and CDR2 YENEEA come from the germline V gene. The CDR3 is 17 residues long. The CDR3: CASSLSTGGTGANVLTF.

The rearrangement uses TRBV20-1 and TRBJ2-2; TCRdb gives TRBD1 as the D gene, but with no DNA this cannot be confirmed. The CDR3 has 14 residues. CDR1 DFQATT and CDR2 SNEGSKA come from the germline V gene (reference sequence). CDR3 region: CSATRPGVTGELFF.

CDR3: CSARVLGALGYEQYF. The V gene is TRBV20-1, the J gene TRBJ2-7; TCRdb's D call, TRBD2, is unchecked because there is no DNA. In germline, CDR1 is DFQATT, CDR2 SNEGSKA (reference sequence). The CDR3 is 15 amino acids.

V and J are TRBV14 and TRBJ2-5; TCRdb proposes TRBD2, but this gene call is untestable without DNA. The length of the CDR3 is 14 residues. Germline values: CDR1 SGHDN, CDR2 FVKESK. The CDR3 spells CASSQAGLGETQYF.